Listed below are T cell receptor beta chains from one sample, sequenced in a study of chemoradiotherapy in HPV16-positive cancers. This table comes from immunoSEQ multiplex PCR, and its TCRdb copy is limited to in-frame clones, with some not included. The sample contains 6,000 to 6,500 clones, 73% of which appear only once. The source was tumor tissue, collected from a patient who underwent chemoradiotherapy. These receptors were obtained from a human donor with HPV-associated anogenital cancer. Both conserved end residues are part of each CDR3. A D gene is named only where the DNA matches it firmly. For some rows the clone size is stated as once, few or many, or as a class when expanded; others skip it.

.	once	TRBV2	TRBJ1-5	CASDKGNQPQHF	TGTGCCAGCGACAAGGGAAATCAGCCCCAGCATTTT
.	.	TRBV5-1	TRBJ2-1	CASSLAVDNEQFF	TGCGCCAGCAGCTTGGCCGTGGACAATGAGCAGTTCTTC
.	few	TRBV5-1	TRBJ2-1	CASTAITDNEQFF	TGCGCCAGCACCGCGATTACAGACAATGAGCAGTTCTTC
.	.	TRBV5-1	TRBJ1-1	CASSPSGHTEAFF	TGCGCCAGCAGTCCGTCGGGGCACACTGAAGCTTTCTTT
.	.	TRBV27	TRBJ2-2	CASSRTGGELFF	TGTGCCAGCAGTCGAACAGGCGGGGAGCTGTTTTTT
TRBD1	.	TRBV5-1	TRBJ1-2	CASSAGTGNYGYTF	TGCGCCAGCAGTGCGGGGACAGGGAACTATGGCTACACCTTC
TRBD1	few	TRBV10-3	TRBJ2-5	CATGQVLETQYF	TGTGCCACCGGACAGGTCTTGGAGACCCAGTACTTC
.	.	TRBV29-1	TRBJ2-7	CSVEDPGYEQYF	TGCAGCGTTGAAGATCCCGGATACGAGCAGTACTTC
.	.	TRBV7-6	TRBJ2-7	CASSLAVAYEQYF	TGTGCCAGCAGCTTAGCCGTGGCCTACGAGCAGTACTTC
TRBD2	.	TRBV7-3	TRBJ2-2	CASSLEGRLAGTGELFF	TGTGCCAGCAGCTTAGAGGGGAGGCTAGCGGGCACCGGGGAGCTGTTTTTT
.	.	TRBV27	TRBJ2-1	CASSLEAALFYNEQFF	TGTGCCAGCAGTTTAGAAGCGGCCCTCTTCTACAATGAGCAGTTCTTC
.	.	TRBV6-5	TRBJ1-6	CASSLRHSPLHF	TGTGCCAGCAGCCTGCGACACTCACCCCTCCACTTT
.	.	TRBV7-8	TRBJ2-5	CASNPPRWSGTVGTQYF	TGTGCCAGCAACCCCCCTCGCTGGAGTGGGACTGTTGGGACCCAGTACTTC
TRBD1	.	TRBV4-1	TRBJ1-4	CASSQVLPGGREKLFF	TGCGCCAGCAGCCAAGTCCTTCCAGGGGGCAGGGAAAAACTGTTTTTT
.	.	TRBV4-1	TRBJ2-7	CASSHDQQGTYEQYF	TGCGCCAGCAGCCACGACCAACAGGGAACCTACGAGCAGTACTTC
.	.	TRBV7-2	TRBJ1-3	CASSLGGGIDTIYF	TGTGCCAGCAGCCTTGGGGGAGGGATTGACACCATATATTTT
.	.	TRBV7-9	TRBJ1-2	CASSLGTFYGYTF	TGTGCCAGCAGCTTAGGTACTTTCTATGGCTACACCTTC
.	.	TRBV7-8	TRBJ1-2	CASSGGDGRGYTF	TGTGCCAGCAGCGGCGGGGACGGGAGGGGCTACACCTTC
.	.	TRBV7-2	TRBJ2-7	CASSLGLMGTYEQYF	TGTGCCAGCAGTTTGGGACTTATGGGAACCTACGAGCAGTACTTC
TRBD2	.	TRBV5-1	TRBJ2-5	CASSLVVAGALQETQYF	TGCGCCAGCAGCTTGGTTGTTGCGGGAGCTCTGCAAGAGACCCAGTACTTC
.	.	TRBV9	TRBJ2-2	CASSVARIPTPGGELFF	TGTGCCAGCAGCGTAGCGAGGATTCCCACACCAGGGGGGGAGCTGTTTTTT
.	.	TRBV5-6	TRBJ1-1	CASSLTSGATEAFF	TGTGCCAGCAGCTTGACATCAGGGGCCACTGAAGCTTTCTTT
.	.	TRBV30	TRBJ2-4	CACQGRAAKNIQYF	TGTGCCTGCCAGGGGCGGGCGGCCAAAAACATTCAGTACTTC
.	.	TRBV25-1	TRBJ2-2	CASSGASTNTGELFF	TGTGCCAGCAGTGGGGCCAGTACGAACACCGGGGAGCTGTTTTTT
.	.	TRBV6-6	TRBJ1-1	CASSLGSFNTEAFF	TGTGCCAGCAGTTTGGGCAGCTTCAACACTGAAGCTTTCTTT
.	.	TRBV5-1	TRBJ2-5	CASSPGGQASPWETQYF	TGCGCCAGCAGCCCGGGGGGACAGGCGAGCCCTTGGGAGACCCAGTACTTC
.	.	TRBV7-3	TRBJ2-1	CASSLDAYNEQFF	TGTGCCAGCAGCTTAGACGCTTACAATGAGCAGTTCTTC
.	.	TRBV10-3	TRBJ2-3	CAISESRTATDTQYF	TGTGCCATCAGTGAGTCTCGGACAGCGACAGATACGCAGTATTTT
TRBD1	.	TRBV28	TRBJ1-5	CASSPSGRDSNQPQHF	TGTGCCAGCAGTCCTTCCGGGCGGGACAGTAATCAGCCCCAGCATTTT
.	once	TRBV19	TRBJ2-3	CASSLIREDTQYF	TGTGCCAGTAGTCTCATCAGGGAAGATACGCAGTATTTT
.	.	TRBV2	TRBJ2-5	CASSEDPWRETQYF	TGTGCCAGCAGCGAGGACCCTTGGCGAGAGACCCAGTACTTC
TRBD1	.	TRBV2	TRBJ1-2	CASRLGQGASYTF	TGTGCCAGCAGACTGGGACAGGGGGCAAGCTACACCTTC
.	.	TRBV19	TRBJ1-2	CASRVVQGYGYTF	TGTGCCAGTAGAGTCGTTCAGGGGTATGGCTACACCTTC
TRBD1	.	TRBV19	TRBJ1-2	CASSLSGTGVGYTF	TGTGCCAGTAGTTTGTCCGGGACAGGGGTGGGCTACACCTTC
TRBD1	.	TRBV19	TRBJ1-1	CASSLDRGTGAFF	TGTGCCAGTAGTTTAGACAGGGGAACCGGAGCTTTCTTT
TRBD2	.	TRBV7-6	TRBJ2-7	CASSFYEAGGPNSYEQYF	TGTGCCAGCAGCTTTTATGAGGCGGGAGGTCCCAACTCCTACGAGCAGTACTTC
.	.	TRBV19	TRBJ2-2	CASSIGRTNTGELFF	TGTGCCAGTAGTATAGGGCGGACGAACACCGGGGAGCTGTTTTTT
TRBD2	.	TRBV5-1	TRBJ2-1	CASSTLAGGHEQFF	TGCGCCAGCAGCACGTTAGCGGGAGGCCATGAGCAGTTCTTC
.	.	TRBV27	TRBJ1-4	CASSFEGRVSEKLFF	TGTGCCAGCAGTTTCGAGGGTCGAGTCTCTGAAAAACTGTTTTTT
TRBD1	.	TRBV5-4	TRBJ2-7	CASSPRQGVAEQYF	TGTGCCAGCAGCCCCAGACAGGGGGTCGCCGAGCAGTACTTC
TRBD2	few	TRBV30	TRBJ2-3	CAWSASGSWVGTDTQYF	TGTGCCTGGAGCGCTAGCGGGAGTTGGGTTGGGACAGATACGCAGTATTTT
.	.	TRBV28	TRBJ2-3	CASGRGPSGTDTQYF	TGTGCCAGCGGGCGCGGGCCCTCGGGCACAGATACGCAGTATTTT
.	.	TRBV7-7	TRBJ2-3	CASSKEVWEVADTQYF	TGTGCTAGCAGCAAAGAGGTCTGGGAGGTCGCAGATACGCAGTATTTT
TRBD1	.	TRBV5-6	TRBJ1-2	CASSFPRGRIGYTF	TGTGCCAGCAGCTTCCCCAGGGGGCGGATTGGCTACACCTTC
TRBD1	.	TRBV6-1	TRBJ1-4	CASSRDSPNEKLFF	TGTGCCAGCAGCCGGGACAGCCCTAATGAAAAACTGTTTTTT
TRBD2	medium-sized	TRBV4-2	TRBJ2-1	CASSQDPLAGNVPEQFF	TGTGCCAGCAGCCAAGATCCCCTAGCGGGGAACGTGCCTGAGCAGTTCTTC
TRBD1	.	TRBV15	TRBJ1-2	CATSRDRTLSNYGYTF	TGTGCCACCAGCAGGGACAGGACCCTCTCTAACTATGGCTACACCTTC